A single sample gave rise to the 21 T cell receptor beta chains below, sequenced in a study of shared clonotypes between healthy human individuals. CD8 cells regarded as naive lacked CD45RO, were positively chosen for CCR7, and omitted terminally differentiated effector memory CD45RA+ cells. Here immunoSEQ multiplex PCR was the method, and the copy in TCRdb shows in-frame clones only, minus some. The sample holds millions of clones; less than 95% are singletons and the top ten take roughly 1.1%. The specimen was naive CD8+ T cells sorted from blood. The receptor set was obtained from a man younger than 35 in good health.

This clone was seen a single time. The V call is TRBV5-6, the J call TRBJ1-4, with a weak D call TRBD1 (5 bases). The germline V gene encodes CDR1 SGHDT and CDR2 YYEEEE. This CDR3 is built from 12 residues. V lost 0 bases, J lost 11 bases, and 8 bases lay in between. The CDR3 DNA follows: TGTGCCAGCAGCTTGGGGGACTTGAAACTGTTTTTT. This codes for CASSLGDLKLFF.

V is TRBV30 and J is TRBJ2-5; 7 nucleotides align to TRBD1. J gave up 4 bases and V 1 base, and 9 bases lay outside the gene matches. This CDR3 has 15 residues. Germline V gene data show CDR1 as GTSNPN and CDR2 as SVGIG (reference sequence). As DNA, the CDR3 is TGTGCCTGGAGTGCGACAGGGCTTGAAGGAGAGACCCAGTACTTC. Residues: CAWSATGLEGETQYF.

The gene calls are TRBV7-9 and TRBJ1-2; 7 bases are a match to TRBD1. The germline V gene has CDR1 SEHNR and CDR2 FQNEAQ (reference sequence). The junction had 4 bases not matched to a gene; V was cut back by 4 bases and J by 2 bases. CDR3 length equals 14 residues. DNA for the CDR3: TGTGCCAGCAGCTCGGGACAGTTCAACTATGGCTACACCTTC. Translating it yields CASSSGQFNYGYTF.

This clone occurred once. The rearrangement links TRBV6-5 to TRBJ1-4; 7 nucleotides agree with TRBD1. The CDR3 totals 14 residues. The junction had 7 bases not matched to a gene; V was cut back by 5 bases and J by 7 bases. Germline V gives CDR1 MNHEY, CDR2 SVGAGI. The CDR3, as DNA: TGTGCCAGCAGTCTTCTACAGGGGTCTGAAAAACTGTTTTTT. Residues: CASSLLQGSEKLFF.

The V and J genes are TRBV6-5 and TRBJ2-2; D is perhaps TRBD1 (6 bases). V shed 0 bases and J shed 2 bases, with 10 bases lying between them. The germline V gene encodes CDR1 MNHEY and CDR2 SVGAGI. This CDR3 has 16 amino acids. Here the CDR3 DNA reads TGTGCCAGCAGTTACTCGACAGGATATAACACCGGGGAGCTGTTTTTT. Protein product: CASSYSTGYNTGELFF.

With respect to this clone: Other DNA sequences from this sample encode an identical CDR3 as well. The J gene is TRBJ2-5, the V gene TRBV7-9, with 8 bases fitting TRBD1. CDR3 size: 14 residues. Germline assignment: CDR1 SEHNR and CDR2 FQNEAQ (reference sequence). J was trimmed by 2 bases and V by 5 bases; bases with no gene match: 4. CDR3 loop: CASSPRDRQETQYF. DNA of the CDR3: TGTGCCAGCAGCCCCCGGGACAGGCAAGAGACCCAGTACTTC.

This chain uses TRBV2 with TRBJ1-1; 8 bases map to TRBD1. Trimming at V came to 2 bases and at J to 5 bases, leaving 4 bases not matched to a gene. Per the germline V gene, CDR1 is SNHLY and CDR2 is FYNNEI. The CDR3 is 14 amino acids. CDR3 bases: TGTGCCAGCAGTGAAACAGGGGGAAGGACTGAAGCTTTCTTT. Translating it yields CASSETGGRTEAFF. Full variable domain (missing parts from reference TRBV2 and TRBJ1-1): EPEVTQTPSHQVTQMGQEVILRCVPISNHLYFYWYRQILGQKVEFLVSFYNNEISEKSEIFDDQFSVERPDGSNFTLKIRSTKLEDSAMYFCASSETGGRTEAFFGQGTRLTVV.

The rearrangement joins TRBV15 to TRBJ1-1; D ambiguous. Germline values: CDR1 LNHNV, CDR2 YYDKDF (reference sequence). The CDR3 extends over 13 amino acids. V lost 8 bases and J lost 1, with 11 bases in between. Here the CDR3 DNA reads TGTGCCACCGAGGGTGTGCAGAACACTGAAGCTTTCTTT. Its translation: CATEGVQNTEAFF.

With regard to this clone: The sample carries other DNA sequences with the same CDR3. The rearrangement uses TRBV28 and TRBJ2-3; a weak D match, TRBD2 (6 bases). V was shortened by 1 base and J by 1 base, with 6 bases between the two germline ends. This CDR3 has 14 residues. Germline V gives CDR1 MDHEN, CDR2 SYDVKM. CDR3 sequence (DNA): TGTGCCAGCAGTTTATCGGGGGGCACAGATACGCAGTATTTT. Translated, it gives CASSLSGGTDTQYF.

This clone was observed once. The rearrangement uses TRBV19 and TRBJ1-1; TRBD1 matches 9 bases. The length of the CDR3 is 18 residues. CDR1 is LNHDA, CDR2 SQIVND, per germline (reference sequence). Unmatched junction bases numbered 19, after V lost 6 bases and J lost 5 bases. Here the CDR3 reads CASSLARLEDRGGTEAFF. The CDR3 DNA reads TGTGCCAGTAGCCTCGCCCGACTAGAGGACAGGGGAGGAACTGAAGCTTTCTTT.

This rearrangement joins TRBV27 to TRBJ1-6; TRBD1 aligns across 9 bases. Germline V CDR1 and CDR2: MNHEY, SMNVEV (reference sequence). The junction had 17 bases not matched to a gene; V was cut back by 1 base and J by 7 bases. There are 20 residues in the CDR3. Here the CDR3 reads CASSLLAGTGSTMGNSPLHF. The CDR3 region has the DNA TGTGCCAGCAGTTTATTAGCCGGGACAGGGAGCACTATGGGAAATTCACCCCTCCACTTT.

The V gene is TRBV7-6, the J gene TRBJ2-2; no reliable D call. CDR1 is SGHVS and CDR2 is FNYEAQ in the germline V gene. V lost 2 bases and J 7 bases, leaving 11 bases between the germline ends. The CDR3 length is 14 residues. CDR3 in DNA: TGTGCCAGCAGCTTATCATCGGTAGACGGGGAGCTGTTTTTT. Translating it yields CASSLSSVDGELFF.

This clone came up once. This sequence joins TRBV7-9 and TRBJ2-7; D call uncertain. Germline V gene lookup returns CDR1 SEHNR and CDR2 FQNEAQ (reference sequence). The CDR3 is 14 amino acids. Trimming removed 6 bases at V and 2 bases at J, with 14 bases between. The CDR3 loop is CASSDWSSPYEQYF. The CDR3 DNA reads as TGTGCCAGCAGTGATTGGAGTAGCCCCTACGAGCAGTACTTC.

The rearrangement uses TRBV7-9 and TRBJ1-1; D gene uncertain. V lost 6 bases and J 3 bases, leaving 14 bases between the germline ends. The germline V gene has CDR1 SEHNR and CDR2 FQNEAQ (reference sequence). This CDR3 has 14 amino acids. CDR3: CASSMGPGDTEAFF. The CDR3 coding sequence is TGTGCCAGCAGTATGGGCCCCGGGGACACTGAAGCTTTCTTT. Full variable domain (missing parts from reference TRBV7-9 and TRBJ1-1): DTGVSQNPRHKITKRGQNVTFRCDPISEHNRLYWYRQTLGQGPEFLTYFQNEAQLEKSRLLSDRFSAERPKGSFSTLEIQRTEQGDSAMYLCASSMGPGDTEAFFGQGTRLTVV.

The CDR3 DNA is TGTGCCAGCAGCCCGGGGACTAGTGACTACGAGCAGTACTTC. Its protein product is CASSPGTSDYEQYF. The chain links TRBV7-2 to TRBJ2-7; 8 bases align to TRBD2. V was pared by 5 bases and J by 3 bases, with 6 bases of the junction left unmatched. Germline V gene lookup returns CDR1 SGHTA and CDR2 FQGNSA. The CDR3 is made up of 14 amino acids.

This clone was seen only once. The rearrangement uses TRBV6-5 and TRBJ1-3; maybe TRBD1 (6 bases). Germline V CDR1 and CDR2: MNHEY, SVGAGI. The CDR3 is 15 residues long. V lost 0 bases to trimming and J lost 4 bases, with 10 bases between them. The CDR3, as DNA: TGTGCCAGCAGTTACTCGGGGGCCGGAGGAAACACCATATATTTT. This gives the protein CASSYSGAGGNTIYF.

The chain carries TRBV7-2 and TRBJ2-2, with D unclear. The CDR3 consists of 16 residues. Germline CDR1 reads SGHTA; CDR2 reads FQGNSA. V lost 1 base and J lost 0, with 9 bases in between. This chain's CDR3 is CASSLVAGSNTGELFF. CDR3 sequence (DNA): TGTGCCAGCAGCTTAGTCGCCGGTTCGAACACCGGGGAGCTGTTTTTT.

The genes are TRBV7-9 and TRBJ2-7, with 7 nucleotides matching TRBD1. After removal of 5 bases from V and 7 bases from J, the junction contained 11 bases not matched to a gene. Germline assignment: CDR1 SEHNR and CDR2 FQNEAQ (reference sequence). This CDR3 has 14 residues. Written as DNA, the CDR3 is TGTGCCAGCAGCCCAGGGGGACCTTCTACGGAGCAGTACTTC. Residues: CASSPGGPSTEQYF. Full variable domain (outside the CDR3, taken from reference TRBV7-9 and TRBJ2-7): DTGVSQNPRHKITKRGQNVTFRCDPISEHNRLYWYRQTLGQGPEFLTYFQNEAQLEKSRLLSDRFSAERPKGSFSTLEIQRTEQGDSAMYLCASSPGGPSTEQYFGPGTRLTVT.

The chain has TRBV28 and TRBJ2-1, with D perhaps matching TRBD1 or TRBD2 (7 bases each). Trimming took 6 bases from V and 4 from J, leaving 16 bases between them. Germline values: CDR1 MDHEN, CDR2 SYDVKM. The CDR3 runs 15 residues. In DNA form, the CDR3 reads TGTGCCAGCAGCATTGGGAGGGGGCTGTACAATGAGCAGTTCTTC. Translating it yields CASSIGRGLYNEQFF.

CDR3 protein: CASSYRTGGEEKLFF. DNA for the CDR3: TGTGCCAGCAGCTACCGGACAGGCGGAGAAGAAAAACTGTTTTTT. This sequence joins TRBV7-9 and TRBJ1-4, with TRBD1 matching over 7 bases. Losses at the gene ends were 4 bases for V and 8 bases for J; bases not matched to a gene: 10. The CDR3 extends over 15 amino acids. Germline V CDR1 and CDR2: SEHNR, FQNEAQ (reference sequence).

The chain is built from TRBV28 and TRBJ2-1; perhaps TRBD2 as D (6 bases). Deletions cut 7 bases from V and 1 base from J, with 14 bases between. Germline V lookup: CDR1 MDHEN, CDR2 SYDVKM. The CDR3 consists of 15 residues. CDR3 protein: CASNRDLSSYNEQFF. The DNA of the CDR3 is TGTGCCAGCAACCGGGACTTAAGTTCCTACAATGAGCAGTTCTTC.